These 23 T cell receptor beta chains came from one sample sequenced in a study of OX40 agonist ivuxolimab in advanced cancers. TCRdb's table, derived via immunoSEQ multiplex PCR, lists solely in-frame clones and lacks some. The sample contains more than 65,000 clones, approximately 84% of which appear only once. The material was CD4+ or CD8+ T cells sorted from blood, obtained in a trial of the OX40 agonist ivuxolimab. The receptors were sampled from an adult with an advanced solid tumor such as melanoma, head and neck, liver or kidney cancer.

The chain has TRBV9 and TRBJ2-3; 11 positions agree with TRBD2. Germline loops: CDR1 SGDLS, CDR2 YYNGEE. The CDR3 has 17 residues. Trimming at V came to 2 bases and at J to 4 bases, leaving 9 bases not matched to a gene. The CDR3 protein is CASSVGLAGPVADTQYF. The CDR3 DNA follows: TGTGCCAGCAGCGTTGGACTAGCGGGCCCAGTGGCAGATACGCAGTATTTT.

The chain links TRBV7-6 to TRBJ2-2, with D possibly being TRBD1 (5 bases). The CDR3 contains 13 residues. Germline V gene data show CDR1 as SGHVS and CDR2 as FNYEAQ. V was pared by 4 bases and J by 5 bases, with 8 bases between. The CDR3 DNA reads TGTGCCAGCAGCTCCAGGGCAACCGGGGAGCTGTTTTTT. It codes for CASSSRATGELFF.

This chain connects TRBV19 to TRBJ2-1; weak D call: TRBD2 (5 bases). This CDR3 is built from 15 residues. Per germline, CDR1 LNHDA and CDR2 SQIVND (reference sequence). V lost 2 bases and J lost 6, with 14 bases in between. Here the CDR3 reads CASSILRATTNEQFF. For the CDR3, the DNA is TGTGCCAGTAGTATACTCCGGGCGACTACCAATGAGCAGTTCTTC.

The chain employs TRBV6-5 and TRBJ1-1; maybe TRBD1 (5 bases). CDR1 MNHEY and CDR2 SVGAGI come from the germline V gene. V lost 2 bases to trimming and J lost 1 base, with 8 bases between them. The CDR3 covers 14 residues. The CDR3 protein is CASSYRGTNTEAFF. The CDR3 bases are TGTGCCAGCAGTTACAGGGGCACGAACACTGAAGCTTTCTTT.

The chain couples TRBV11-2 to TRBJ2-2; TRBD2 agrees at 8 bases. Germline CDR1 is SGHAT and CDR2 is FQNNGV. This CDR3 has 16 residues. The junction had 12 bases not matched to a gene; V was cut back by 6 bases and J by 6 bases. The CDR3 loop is CASSFSGTRWSGELFF. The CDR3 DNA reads TGTGCCAGCAGTTTTTCCGGGACTAGGTGGTCCGGGGAGCTGTTTTTT. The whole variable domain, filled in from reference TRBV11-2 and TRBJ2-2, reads EAGVAQSPRYKIIEKRQSVAFWCNPISGHATLYWYQQILGQGPKLLIQFQNNGVVDDSQLPKDRFSAERLKGVDSTLKIQPAKLEDSAVYLCASSFSGTRWSGELFFGEGSRLTVL.

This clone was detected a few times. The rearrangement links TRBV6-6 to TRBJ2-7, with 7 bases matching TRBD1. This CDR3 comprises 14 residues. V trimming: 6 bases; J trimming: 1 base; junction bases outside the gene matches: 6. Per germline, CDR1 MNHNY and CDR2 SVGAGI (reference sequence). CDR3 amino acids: CASSPPTGSYEQYF. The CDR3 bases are TGTGCCAGCAGCCCCCCGACAGGGTCCTACGAGCAGTACTTC.

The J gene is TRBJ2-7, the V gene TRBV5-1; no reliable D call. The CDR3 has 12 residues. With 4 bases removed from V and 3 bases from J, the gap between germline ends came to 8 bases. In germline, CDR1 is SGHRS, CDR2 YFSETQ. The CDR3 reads CASSPDVYEQYF. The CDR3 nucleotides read TGCGCCAGCAGCCCGGATGTCTACGAGCAGTACTTC.

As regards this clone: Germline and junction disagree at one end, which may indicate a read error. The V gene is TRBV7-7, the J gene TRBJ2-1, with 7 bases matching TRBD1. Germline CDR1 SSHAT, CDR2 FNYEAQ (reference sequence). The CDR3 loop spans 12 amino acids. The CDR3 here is CASSHRQGEQFF. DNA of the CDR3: TGTGCTAGCAGCCACCGACAGGGCGAGCAGTTCTTC.

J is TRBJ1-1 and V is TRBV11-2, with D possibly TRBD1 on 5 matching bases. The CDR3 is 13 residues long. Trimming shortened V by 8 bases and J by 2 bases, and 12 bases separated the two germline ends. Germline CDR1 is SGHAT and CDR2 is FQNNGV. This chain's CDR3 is CASQVGGNTEAFF. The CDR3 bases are TGTGCCAGCCAAGTGGGGGGAAACACTGAAGCTTTCTTT. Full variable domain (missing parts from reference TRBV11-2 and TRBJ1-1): EAGVAQSPRYKIIEKRQSVAFWCNPISGHATLYWYQQILGQGPKLLIQFQNNGVVDDSQLPKDRFSAERLKGVDSTLKIQPAKLEDSAVYLCASQVGGNTEAFFGQGTRLTVV.

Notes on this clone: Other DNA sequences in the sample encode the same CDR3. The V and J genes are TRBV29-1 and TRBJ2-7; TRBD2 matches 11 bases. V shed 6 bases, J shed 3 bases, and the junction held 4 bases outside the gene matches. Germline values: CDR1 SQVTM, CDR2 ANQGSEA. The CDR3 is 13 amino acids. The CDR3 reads CSVGTSGDYEQYF. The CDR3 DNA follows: TGCAGCGTGGGGACTAGCGGTGACTACGAGCAGTACTTC.

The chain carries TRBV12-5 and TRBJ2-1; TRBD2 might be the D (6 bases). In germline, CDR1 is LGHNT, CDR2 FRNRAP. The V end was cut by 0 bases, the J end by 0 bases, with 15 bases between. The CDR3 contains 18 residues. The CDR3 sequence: CASGLVRETLSSYNEQFF. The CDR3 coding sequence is TGTGCTAGTGGTTTGGTACGGGAGACCCTGAGCTCCTACAATGAGCAGTTCTTC. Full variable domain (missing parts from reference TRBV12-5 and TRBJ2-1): DARVTQTPRHKVTEMGQEVTMRCQPILGHNTVFWYRQTMMQGLELLAYFRNRAPLDDSGMPKDRFSAEMPDATLATLKIQPSEPRDSAVYFCASGLVRETLSSYNEQFFGPGTRLTVL.

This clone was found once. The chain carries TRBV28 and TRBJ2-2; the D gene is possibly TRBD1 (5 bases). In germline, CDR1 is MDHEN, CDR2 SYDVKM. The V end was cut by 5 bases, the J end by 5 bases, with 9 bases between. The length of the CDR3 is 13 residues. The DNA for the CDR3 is TGTGCCAGCAGTGAGTCAGGGACCGGGGAGCTGTTTTTT. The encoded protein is CASSESGTGELFF. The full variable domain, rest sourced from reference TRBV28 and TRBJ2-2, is DVKVTQSSRYLVKRTGEKVFLECVQDMDHENMFWYRQDPGLGLRLIYFSYDVKMKEKGDIPEGYSVSREKKERFSLILESASTNQTSMYLCASSESGTGELFFGEGSRLTVL.

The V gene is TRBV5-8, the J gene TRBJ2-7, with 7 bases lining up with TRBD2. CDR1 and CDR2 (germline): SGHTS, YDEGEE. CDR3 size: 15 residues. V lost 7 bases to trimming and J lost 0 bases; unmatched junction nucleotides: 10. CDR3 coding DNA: TGTGCCAGCCTCAGTCTGCGGGGGTTCTCCTACGAGCAGTACTTC. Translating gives CASLSLRGFSYEQYF.

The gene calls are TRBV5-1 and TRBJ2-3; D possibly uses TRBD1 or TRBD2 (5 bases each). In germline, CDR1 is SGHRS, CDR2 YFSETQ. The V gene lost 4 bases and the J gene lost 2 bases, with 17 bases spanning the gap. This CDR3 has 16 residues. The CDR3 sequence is CASSVVGDPATDTQYF. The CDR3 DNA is TGCGCCAGCAGCGTGGTAGGGGACCCAGCCACAGATACGCAGTATTTT.

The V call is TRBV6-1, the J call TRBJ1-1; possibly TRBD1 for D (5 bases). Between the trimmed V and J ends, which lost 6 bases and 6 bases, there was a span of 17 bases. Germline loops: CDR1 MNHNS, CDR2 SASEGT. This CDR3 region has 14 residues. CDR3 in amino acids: CASSERRGSAEAFF. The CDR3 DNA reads TGTGCCAGCAGCGAAAGGAGGGGTTCGGCTGAAGCTTTCTTT.

CDR3 coding DNA: TGTGCCAGCAGCTTAGATCATACAGATACGCAGTATTTT. Protein: CASSLDHTDTQYF. The rearrangement uses TRBV11-3 and TRBJ2-3; no clear D gene. The germline CDR1 and CDR2 sequences are SGHNT and YENEEA. Trimming took off 0 bases at V and 3 bases at J, with 4 bases between the two ends. The CDR3 has 13 residues.

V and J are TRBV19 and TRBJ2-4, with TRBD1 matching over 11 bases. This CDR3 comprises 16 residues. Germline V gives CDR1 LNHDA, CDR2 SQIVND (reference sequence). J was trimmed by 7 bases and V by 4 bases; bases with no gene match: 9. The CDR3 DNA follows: TGTGCCAGTAGTACCCCCCAGGACAGGGGGCCGAACATTCAGTACTTC. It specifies CASSTPQDRGPNIQYF.

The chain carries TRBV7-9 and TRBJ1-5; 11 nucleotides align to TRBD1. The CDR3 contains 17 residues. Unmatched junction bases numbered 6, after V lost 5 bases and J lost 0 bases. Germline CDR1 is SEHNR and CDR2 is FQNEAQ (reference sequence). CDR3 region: CASSKGQGALSNQPQHF. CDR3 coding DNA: TGTGCCAGCAGCAAAGGACAGGGGGCTCTTAGCAATCAGCCCCAGCATTTT.

The CDR3 sequence: CASRTMGTDTQYF. DNA for the CDR3: TGTGCCAGCAGGACCATGGGCACAGATACGCAGTATTTT. The rearrangement uses TRBV6-5 and TRBJ2-3; D unresolved. The V end was cut by 6 bases, the J end by 1 base, with 8 bases between. The CDR3 is made up of 13 amino acids. Germline values: CDR1 MNHEY, CDR2 SVGAGI.

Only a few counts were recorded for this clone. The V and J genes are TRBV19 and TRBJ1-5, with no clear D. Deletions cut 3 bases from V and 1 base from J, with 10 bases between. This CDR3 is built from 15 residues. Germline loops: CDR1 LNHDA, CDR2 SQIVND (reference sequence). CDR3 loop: CASSMPAASNQPQHF. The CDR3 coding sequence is TGTGCCAGTAGTATGCCCGCAGCCAGCAATCAGCCCCAGCATTTT.

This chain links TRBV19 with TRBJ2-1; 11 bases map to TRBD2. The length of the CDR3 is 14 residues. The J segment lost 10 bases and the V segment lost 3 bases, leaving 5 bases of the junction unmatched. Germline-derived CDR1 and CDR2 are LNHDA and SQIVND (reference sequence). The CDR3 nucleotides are TGTGCCAGTAGTATTAGCGGGAGGGCCGGGGAGCAGTTCTTC. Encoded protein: CASSISGRAGEQFF.

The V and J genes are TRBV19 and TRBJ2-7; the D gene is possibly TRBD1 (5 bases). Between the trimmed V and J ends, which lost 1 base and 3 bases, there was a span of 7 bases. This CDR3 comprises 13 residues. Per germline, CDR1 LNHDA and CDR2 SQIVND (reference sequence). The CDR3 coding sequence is TGTGCCAGTAGTATAGCCCAGGGCTACGAGCAGTACTTC. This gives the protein CASSIAQGYEQYF.

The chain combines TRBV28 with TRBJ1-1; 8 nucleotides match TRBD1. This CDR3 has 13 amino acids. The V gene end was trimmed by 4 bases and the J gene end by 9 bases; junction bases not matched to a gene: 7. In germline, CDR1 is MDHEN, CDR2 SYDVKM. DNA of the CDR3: TGTGCCAGCAGTTCGCCGGGACAGGTTCAAGCTTTCTTT. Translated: CASSSPGQVQAFF.